This T cell receptor beta chain was documented in a study of blood T cell repertoires in COVID-19. Study-level information: The study drew acute and convalescent COVID-19 samples from the United States, Italy and Spain. Sources were T cells, B-cell-depleted T cells, or PBMCs; the material itself was cDNA or gDNA.

On this clone: Other DNA sequences within the sample encode an identical CDR3.

This study enrolled people aged about 18 to 100 from around 26 US geographic areas. V gave up 0 bases and J gave up 2 bases, with 7 bases separating them. Per the germline V gene, CDR1 is ENHRY and CDR2 is SYGVKD. The CDR3 runs 14 residues. As originally analysed: Estimation of nucleated cell counts was performed using reference gene primer amplification. Sequencing was performed with immunoSEQ multiplex PCR; in TCRdb, only in-frame clones are kept and a portion is missing. The D gene and trimming were derived from the DNA, and the V and J assignments and clone size from that table. The table records 200,000 to 250,000 clones, roughly 80% of them present only once.

This receptor was taken from a man in his 60s who had recovered from COVID-19. The source material was PBMCs or T cells enriched from blood (not recorded which). V gene TRBV10-3 combines with J gene TRBJ1-2, with D possibly matching TRBD1 (5 bases). Here the CDR3 DNA reads TGTGCCATCAGTGAGTCTGGGGGGAACTATGGCTACACCTTC. It specifies CAISESGGNYGYTF.